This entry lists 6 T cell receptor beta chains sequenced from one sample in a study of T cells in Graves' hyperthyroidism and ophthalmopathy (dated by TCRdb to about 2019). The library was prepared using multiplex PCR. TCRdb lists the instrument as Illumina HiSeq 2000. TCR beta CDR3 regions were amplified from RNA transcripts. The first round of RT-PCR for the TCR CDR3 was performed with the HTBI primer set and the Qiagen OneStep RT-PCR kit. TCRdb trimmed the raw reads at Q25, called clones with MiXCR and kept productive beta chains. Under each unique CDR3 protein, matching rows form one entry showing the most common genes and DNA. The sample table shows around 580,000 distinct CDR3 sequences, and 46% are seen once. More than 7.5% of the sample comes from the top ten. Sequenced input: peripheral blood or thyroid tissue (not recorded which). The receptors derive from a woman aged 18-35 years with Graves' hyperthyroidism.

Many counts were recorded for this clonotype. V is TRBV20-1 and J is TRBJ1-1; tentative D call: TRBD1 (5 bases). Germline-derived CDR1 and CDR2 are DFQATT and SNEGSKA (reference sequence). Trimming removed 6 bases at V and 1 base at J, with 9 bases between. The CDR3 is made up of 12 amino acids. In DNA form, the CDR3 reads TGCAGTGCGGGGACGACGAACACTGAAGCTTTCTTT. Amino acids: CSAGTTNTEAFF.

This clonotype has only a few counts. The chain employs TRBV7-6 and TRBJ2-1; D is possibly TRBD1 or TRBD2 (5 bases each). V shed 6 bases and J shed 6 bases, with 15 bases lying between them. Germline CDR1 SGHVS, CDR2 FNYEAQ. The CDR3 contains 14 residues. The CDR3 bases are TGTGCCAGCAGACACGGGACGGTAGCCAATGAGCAGTTCTTC. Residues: CASRHGTVANEQFF.

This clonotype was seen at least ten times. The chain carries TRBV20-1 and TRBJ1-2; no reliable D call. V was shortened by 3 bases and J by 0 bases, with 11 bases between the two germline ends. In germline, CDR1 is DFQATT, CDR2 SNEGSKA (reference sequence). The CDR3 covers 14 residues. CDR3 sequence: CSARSGFANYGYTF. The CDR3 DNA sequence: TGCAGTGCTAGGTCCGGGTTCGCTAACTATGGCTACACCTTC.

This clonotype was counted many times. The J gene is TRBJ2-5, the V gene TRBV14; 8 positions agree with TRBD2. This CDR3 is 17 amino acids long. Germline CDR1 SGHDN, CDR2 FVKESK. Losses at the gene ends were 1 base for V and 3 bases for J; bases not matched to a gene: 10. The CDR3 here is CASSQGLGRGLEETQYF. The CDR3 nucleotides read TGTGCCAGCAGCCAAGGTTTAGGCCGGGGACTAGAAGAGACCCAGTACTTC.

CDR3 sequence: CASSSYRDPYEQYF. DNA for the CDR3: TGTGCCAGCAGTTCCTACAGGGACCCCTACGAGCAGTACTTC. The rearrangement links TRBV6-1 to TRBJ2-7; TRBD1 might be the D (6 bases). CDR1 is MNHNS, CDR2 SASEGT, per germline. V lost 5 bases to trimming and J lost 2 bases, with 13 bases between them. The CDR3 length is 14 residues.

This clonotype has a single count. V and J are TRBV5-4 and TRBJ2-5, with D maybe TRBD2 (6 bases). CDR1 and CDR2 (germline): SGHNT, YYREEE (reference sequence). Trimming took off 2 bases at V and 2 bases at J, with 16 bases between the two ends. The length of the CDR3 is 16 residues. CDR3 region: CASSFSWGLRQETQYF. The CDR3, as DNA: TGTGCCAGCAGCTTCTCGTGGGGACTTAGACAAGAGACCCAGTACTTC.